The 14 T cell receptor beta chains below come from one sample, sequenced in a study of monozygotic twins with inflammatory bowel disease. TCRdb reprocessed the 5' RACE reads; each CDR3 protein has one entry and no DNA is given. The sample table sets out approximately 160,000 distinct CDR3 sequences. The sequenced material came from blood. The source is a human donor with ulcerative colitis or Crohn's disease, or a healthy co-twin of an affected twin (not recorded which).

V is TRBV12-3 or TRBV12-4 and J is TRBJ2-3; TCRdb picks TRBD2, but there is no DNA to check that call. The CDR3 runs 19 residues. The CDR3 protein is CASSFLTISGTSFTDTQYF.

This sequence joins TRBV28 and TRBJ2-7; the TRBD1 assignment by TCRdb is unverifiable without DNA. The length of the CDR3 is 15 residues. Germline V gene data show CDR1 as MDHEN and CDR2 as SYDVKM. The CDR3 sequence: CASTSRPTGGYEQYF.

The rearrangement links TRBV14 to TRBJ2-7; absent DNA, TCRdb's TRBD1 call cannot be checked. The CDR3 sequence is 14 residues long. Germline V gene sequence: CDR1 SGHDN, CDR2 FVKESK. The CDR3 loop is CASSQGQGPYEQYF. The whole variable domain, remainder taken from reference TRBV14 and TRBJ2-7, is EAGVTQFPSHSVIEKGQTVTLRCDPISGHDNLYWYRRVMGKEIKFLLHFVKESKQDESGMPNNRFLAERTGGTYSTLKVQPAELEDSGVYFCASSQGQGPYEQYFGPGTRLTVT.

The chain has TRBV9 and TRBJ2-2; there is no DNA to check the TCRdb D call of TRBD1. The CDR3 has 15 amino acids. Looked up from germline, CDR1 is SGDLS and CDR2 is YYNGEE. CDR3 loop: CASKGQVGSTGELFF.

The V call is TRBV12-3 or TRBV12-4, the J call TRBJ1-2; absent DNA, TCRdb's TRBD1 call cannot be checked. CDR3 size: 16 residues. The CDR3 here is CASSLGGQNTNYGYTF.

The chain links TRBV27 to TRBJ2-1; TCRdb outputs TRBD1, but without DNA this stays unchecked. The CDR3 is made up of 14 amino acids. Germline V lookup: CDR1 MNHEY, CDR2 SMNVEV (reference sequence). CDR3 sequence: CASSPSGTYNEQFF.

The V call is TRBV11-1, the J call TRBJ2-3; lacking DNA, the TRBD1 call made by TCRdb goes unchecked. The CDR3 contains 14 residues. Germline V lookup: CDR1 SGHAT, CDR2 FQDESV (reference sequence). The CDR3 loop is CASSPDRVEDTQYF.

The rearrangement joins TRBV20-1 to TRBJ2-1. This CDR3 has 14 amino acids. Germline CDR1 DFQATT, CDR2 SNEGSKA (reference sequence). The CDR3 reads CSARSEKVYNEQFF.

This sequence joins TRBV7-9 and TRBJ1-1. The germline V gene has CDR1 SEHNR and CDR2 FQNEAQ (reference sequence). The CDR3 loop spans 11 amino acids. CDR3 amino acids: CASSFGGGAFF.

The chain combines TRBV12-3 or TRBV12-4 with TRBJ2-3. This CDR3 region has 12 residues. The CDR3 region is CASSFMADTQYF.

The chain joins TRBV6-5 to TRBJ2-7; TCRdb outputs TRBD2, but without DNA this stays unchecked. The CDR3 totals 15 residues. CDR1 MNHEY and CDR2 SVGAGI come from the germline V gene. This CDR3 is CASSSFWSRGWEQYF.

This chain uses TRBV7-2 with TRBJ2-7; TCRdb returns TRBD1, unconfirmable since there is no DNA. The germline V gene encodes CDR1 SGHTA and CDR2 FQGNSA. This CDR3 comprises 11 residues. CDR3 region: CASTPGYEQYF.

This chain connects TRBV20-1 to TRBJ2-7; TCRdb selects TRBD2, and the lack of DNA leaves this call unchecked. The germline gives CDR1 DFQATT, CDR2 SNEGSKA (reference sequence). This CDR3 is 14 amino acids long. The chain's CDR3 is CSARALAGNKPLYF.

The V gene is TRBV5-6, the J gene TRBJ2-1; TCRdb gives TRBD1 as the D gene, but with no DNA this cannot be confirmed. The CDR3 runs 16 residues. The germline V gene has CDR1 SGHDT and CDR2 YYEEEE. The CDR3 is CASSYQTGWAYNEQFF. Together with reference TRBV5-6 and TRBJ2-1, the CDR3 gives the full variable domain: DAGVTQSPTHLIKTRGQQVTLRCSPKSGHDTVSWYQQALGQGPQFIFQYYEEEERQRGNFPDRFSGHQFPNYSSELNVNALLLGDSALYLCASSYQTGWAYNEQFFGPGTRLTVL.